This T cell receptor beta chain was documented in a study of Ad26.COV2.S vaccination and SARS-CoV-2 variants. CDR1 and CDR2 (germline): LNHDA, SQIVND (reference sequence). Trimming cost V 5 bases and J 7 bases, with 17 bases left between them. CDR3 length equals 14 residues. Comments on this clone: The antigen is undetermined.

Overall study findings and caveats: Vaccinees displayed broader spike-specific TCR repertoires than placebo recipients. After vaccination, substantial breadth of spike-specific CD8+ and CD4+ responses was reported. Whether participants received vaccine or placebo, their non-spike TCR breadth was similar. Analyses of TCR breadth and depth may have underestimated total T cell responses.

Some clones are missing from TCRdb's copy, which holds only in-frame ones; the method was immunoSEQ multiplex PCR. The sample has 410,000 or so clones; around 92% are singletons. Sample treatment: roughly 19 received Ad26.COV2.S at low or high dose, single or two shots; about 5 received placebo; per-sample allocation not given. Sampling occurred on day 63 after the first vaccine or placebo injection. The gene calls are TRBV19 and TRBJ1-2; TRBD1 is a possible D gene (6 bases). The sequencing used peripheral blood, collected in a trial of Ad26.COV2.S vaccine versus placebo. The TCR comes from a person between 18 and 65 years old who received the Ad26.COV2.S COVID-19 vaccine or a placebo. The CDR3 loop is CASSPRQAVGGYTF. In DNA, the CDR3 is TGTGCCAGTAGTCCTAGACAGGCGGTTGGTGGCTACACCTTC.